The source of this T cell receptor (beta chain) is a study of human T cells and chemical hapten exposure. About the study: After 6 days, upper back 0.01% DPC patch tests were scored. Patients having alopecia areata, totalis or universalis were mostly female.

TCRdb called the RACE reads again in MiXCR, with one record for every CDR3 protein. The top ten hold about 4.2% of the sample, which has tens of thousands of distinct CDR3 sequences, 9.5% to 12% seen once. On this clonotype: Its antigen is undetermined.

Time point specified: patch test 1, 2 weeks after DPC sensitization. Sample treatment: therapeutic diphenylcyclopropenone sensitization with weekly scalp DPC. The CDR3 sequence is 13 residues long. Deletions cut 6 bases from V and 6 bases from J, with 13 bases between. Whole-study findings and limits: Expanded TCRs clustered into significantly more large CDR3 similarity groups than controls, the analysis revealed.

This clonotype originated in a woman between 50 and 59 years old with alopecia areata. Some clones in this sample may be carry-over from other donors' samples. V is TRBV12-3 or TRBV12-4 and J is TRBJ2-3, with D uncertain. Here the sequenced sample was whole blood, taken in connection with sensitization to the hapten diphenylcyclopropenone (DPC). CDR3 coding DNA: TGTGCCAGCAGCCTACCCAGAGTGGATACGCAGTATTTT. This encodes CASSLPRVDTQYF.